One and the same sample provided the 10 T cell receptor beta chains below, sequenced in a study of Ad26.COV2.S vaccination and SARS-CoV-2 variants. The assay was immunoSEQ multiplex PCR, and TCRdb's table has in-frame clones only and misses some. The table records around 300,000 clones, roughly 90% of them present only once. Treatment described: about 20 received Ad26.COV2.S at low or high dose, single or two shots; roughly five received placebo; per-sample allocation not given. Repertoires come from day 63 after the first vaccine or placebo injection. Source: peripheral blood, taken in a trial of Ad26.COV2.S vaccine versus placebo. Receptor source: a person between 18 and 59 years old who received the Ad26.COV2.S COVID-19 vaccine or a placebo.

The V call is TRBV10-3, the J call TRBJ1-5; 7 bases match TRBD1. Trimming at V came to 3 bases and at J to 3 bases, leaving 5 bases not matched to a gene. The CDR3 runs 15 residues. Germline CDR1 reads ENHRY; CDR2 reads SYGVKD. CDR3 sequence: CAISDGTASNQPQHF. CDR3 DNA sequence: TGTGCCATCAGTGATGGGACAGCCTCCAATCAGCCCCAGCATTTT.

The rearrangement uses TRBV6-6 and TRBJ1-1; TRBD1 agrees at 7 bases. The CDR3 runs to 13 residues. The V gene end was trimmed by 5 bases and the J gene end by 5 bases; junction bases not matched to a gene: 5. The germline CDR1 and CDR2 sequences are MNHNY and SVGAGI (reference sequence). CDR3 region: CASSPRGRTEAFF. The CDR3 nucleotides are TGTGCCAGCAGTCCAAGGGGGCGGACTGAAGCTTTCTTT.

V is TRBV4-3 and J is TRBJ2-5; 8 bases match TRBD1. The CDR3 spans 17 residues. Germline V gene data show CDR1 as LGHNA and CDR2 as YSLEER. Trimming cost V 6 bases and J 2 bases; bases outside gene matches: 14. CDR3 sequence (DNA): TGCGCCAGCAGTCCCGCTCTGAGACAGGGGTTGCAAGAGACCCAGTACTTC. As protein: CASSPALRQGLQETQYF.

This clone has only a few counts. The chain has TRBV7-9 and TRBJ2-1, with unresolved D. V lost 1 base and J 7 bases, leaving 5 bases between the germline ends. The germline CDR1 and CDR2 sequences are SEHNR and FQNEAQ (reference sequence). This CDR3 contains 12 residues. The CDR3 coding sequence is TGTGCCAGCAGCTTAGGGGTTAATGAGCAGTTCTTC. As protein: CASSLGVNEQFF.

The genes are TRBV7-2 and TRBJ1-2, with D tentatively TRBD1 (5 bases). Trimming stripped 5 bases from V and 0 bases from J, with 10 bases between. The CDR3 sequence is 14 residues long. Germline V lookup: CDR1 SGHTA, CDR2 FQGNSA. The CDR3 reads CASSLGHPNYGYTF. Here the CDR3 DNA reads TGTGCCAGCAGCCTAGGACATCCTAACTATGGCTACACCTTC.

This clone was seen just once. The rearrangement links TRBV7-3 to TRBJ2-2; 7 positions match TRBD2. CDR1 and CDR2 (germline): SGHTA, FQGTGA. The CDR3 runs 13 residues. Unmatched junction bases numbered 2, after V lost 4 bases and J lost 6 bases. The CDR3 DNA reads as TGTGCCAGCAGCTCCAGCGGGGCCGGGGAGCTGTTTTTT. It yields the protein CASSSSGAGELFF.

The chain carries TRBV2 and TRBJ2-7; possible D gene TRBD1, 6 bases. Trimming removed 4 bases from V and 3 bases from J, with 10 bases in between. This CDR3 comprises 13 residues. Germline V gene sequence: CDR1 SNHLY, CDR2 FYNNEI. CDR3 sequence: CASSADRNYEQYF. For the CDR3, the DNA is TGTGCCAGCAGTGCGGACAGAAACTACGAGCAGTACTTC.

This chain uses TRBV3-1 (or the pseudogene TRBV3-2) with TRBJ1-6; TRBD1 agrees at 7 bases. The CDR3 has 16 amino acids. Per germline, CDR1 LGHDT and CDR2 YNNKEL (reference sequence). Losses at the gene ends were 4 bases for V and 8 bases for J; bases not matched to a gene: 11. The CDR3 sequence: CASSPSDRRGYSPLHF. The CDR3 nucleotides are TGTGCCAGCAGCCCCTCGGACAGGCGAGGGTATTCACCCCTCCACTTT.

This chain uses TRBV6-5 with TRBJ1-2; D may be TRBD1 (6 bases). Germline V lookup: CDR1 MNHEY, CDR2 SVGAGI. V lost 6 bases to trimming and J lost 5 bases, with 13 bases between them. This CDR3 comprises 13 residues. The CDR3 is CASRGAPGYGYTF. The CDR3 nucleotides are TGTGCCAGCAGGGGGGCCCCCGGTTATGGCTACACCTTC.

This clone was recorded once. One end of the junction is discordant with germline, which a read error may explain. V gene TRBV5-8 combines with J gene TRBJ2-4, with TRBD2 as a possible D gene (6 bases). CDR1 and CDR2 (germline): SGHTS, YDEGEE. This CDR3 contains 9 residues. The CDR3 is CASSRLVRF. The CDR3 coding sequence is TGTGCCAGCAGCCGACTAGTACGCTTC.